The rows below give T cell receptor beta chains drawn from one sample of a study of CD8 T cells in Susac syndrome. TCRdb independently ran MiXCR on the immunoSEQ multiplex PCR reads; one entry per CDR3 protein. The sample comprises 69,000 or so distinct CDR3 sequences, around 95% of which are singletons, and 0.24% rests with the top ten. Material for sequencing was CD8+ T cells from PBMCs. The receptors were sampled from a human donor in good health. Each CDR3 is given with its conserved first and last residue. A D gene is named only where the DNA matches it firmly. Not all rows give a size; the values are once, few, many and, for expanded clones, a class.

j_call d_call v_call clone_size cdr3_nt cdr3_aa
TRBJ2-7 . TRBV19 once TGTGCCAGTAGTATGGGGGCCAACTACGAGCAGTACTTC CASSMGANYEQYF
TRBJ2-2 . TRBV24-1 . TGTGCCACCAGTGATTTGGTTCCGGGAACTGACACCGGGGAGCTGTCTTTT CATSDLVPGTDTGELSF
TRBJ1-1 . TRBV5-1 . TGCGCCAGCAGCTTGGAAGCTATCCCGGAAGCTTTCTTT CASSLEAIPEAFF
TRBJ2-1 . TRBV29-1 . TGCAGCGTTGAAGAGTCTGAGGTCAGCTACAATGAGCAGTTCTTC CSVEESEVSYNEQFF
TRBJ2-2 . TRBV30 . TGTGCCTGGGCGGACCGTGGCGGGGAGCTGTTTTTT CAWADRGGELFF
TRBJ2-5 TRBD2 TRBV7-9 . TGTGCCAGCAGCCTCCTGACTAGCGGGGGGGAAGAGACCCAGTACTTC CASSLLTSGGEETQYF
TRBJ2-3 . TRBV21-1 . TGTGCCAGCATGCGGGGGAGGTTCACAGATACGCAGTATTTT CASMRGRFTDTQYF
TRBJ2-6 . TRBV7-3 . TGTGCCAGCAGCATCTCTGGGGCCAACGTCCTGACTTTC CASSISGANVLTF
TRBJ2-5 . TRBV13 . TGTGCCAGCAGCTTAGTCCGGGGAGAGACCCAGTACTTC CASSLVRGETQYF
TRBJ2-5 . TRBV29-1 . TGCAGCGTTGAAAGCCGGGGGGCAGTTCAAGAGACCCAGTACTTC CSVESRGAVQETQYF
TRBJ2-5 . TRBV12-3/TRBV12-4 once TGTGCCAGCAGTGTAAGGTCGTCGGGGGAGACCCAGTACTTC CASSVRSSGETQYF
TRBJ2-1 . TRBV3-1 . TGTGCCAGCAGCCTCGACCAGAGCTCCTACAATGAGCAGTTCTTC CASSLDQSSYNEQFF
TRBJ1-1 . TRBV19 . TGTGCCAGTAGTATATTGGGGGAAGGGAACACTGAAGCTTTCTTT CASSILGEGNTEAFF
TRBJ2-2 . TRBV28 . TGTGCCAGCAGTAGGGACACTAACACCGGGGAGCTGTTTTTT CASSRDTNTGELFF
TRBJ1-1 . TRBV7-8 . TGTGCCAGCAGCTCCCTGCCAGGCGACTCGGGTACTGAAGCTTTCTTT CASSSLPGDSGTEAFF
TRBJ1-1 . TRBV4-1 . TGCGCCAGCAGCCAGGGGGATGGACGGTACACTGAAGCTTTCTTT CASSQGDGRYTEAFF
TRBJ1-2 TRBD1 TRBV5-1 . TGCGCCAGCAGCTTGGTGCAGGGGGCAGACTATGGCTACACCTTC CASSLVQGADYGYTF
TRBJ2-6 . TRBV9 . TGTGCCAGCAGCCTCGCACGGGGCTCTGGGGCCAACGTCCTGACTTTC CASSLARGSGANVLTF
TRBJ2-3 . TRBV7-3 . TGTGCCAGCAGCCAAGGGGGGCCGGGGGATACGCAGTATTTT CASSQGGPGDTQYF
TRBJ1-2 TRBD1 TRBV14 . TGTGCCAGCAGCCACAGACCACCAATGCGACAGGGAATAGACGGCTACACCTTC CASSHRPPMRQGIDGYTF
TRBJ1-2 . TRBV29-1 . TGCAGCGTAAAAGCTAACTATGGCTACACCTTC CSVKANYGYTF
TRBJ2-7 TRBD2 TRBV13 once TGTGCCAGCAGCCGGACTAGCGGGGGGACGGCCTTCTACGAGCAGTACTTC CASSRTSGGTAFYEQYF
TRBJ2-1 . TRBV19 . TGTGCCAGTAGTCGAGGGGTGAATGAGCAGTTCTTC CASSRGVNEQFF
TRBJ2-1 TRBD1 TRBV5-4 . TGTGCCAGCAGCCTGGGACAGGGACCTTTGGTGGGGCAGTTCTTC CASSLGQGPLVGQFF
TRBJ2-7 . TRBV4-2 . TGTGCCAGCAGCCAGTCCGACCGGGGCGAGCAGTACTTC CASSQSDRGEQYF
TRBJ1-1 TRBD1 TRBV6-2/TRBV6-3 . TGTGCCAGCAGCGACAGGGTTTCTACTGAAGCTTTCTTT CASSDRVSTEAFF
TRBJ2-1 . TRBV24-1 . TGTGCCACCAGTGATCAGATTTGGGATGAGCAGTTCTTC CATSDQIWDEQFF
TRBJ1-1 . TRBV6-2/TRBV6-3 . TGTGCCACTAGACGGGGTTTGAACACTGAAGCTTTCTTT CATRRGLNTEAFF
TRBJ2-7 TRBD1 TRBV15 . TGTGCCACCGGGAGTTACAGGGGAGCCTACGAGCAGTACTTC CATGSYRGAYEQYF
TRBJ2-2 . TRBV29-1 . TGCAGCGTTGATGGTGGAACGGGAACCGGGGAGCTGTTTTTT CSVDGGTGTGELFF
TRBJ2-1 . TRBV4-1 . TGCGCCAGCAGCCAAGAAGGGCCACAGGGACACAATGAGCAGTTCTTC CASSQEGPQGHNEQFF
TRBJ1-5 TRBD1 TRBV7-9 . TGTGCCAGCAGCTTTGGATCAGGGGGAGATAGCAATCAGCCCCAGCATTTT CASSFGSGGDSNQPQHF
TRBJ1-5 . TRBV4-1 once TGCGCCAGCAGCCAGAGCGGGTGGGGCAATCAGCCCCAGCATTTT CASSQSGWGNQPQHF
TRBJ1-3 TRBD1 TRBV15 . TGTGCCACCAGCGACAGGGCCAGGGACACCATATATTTT CATSDRARDTIYF
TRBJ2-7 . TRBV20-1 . TGCAGTGCTAGAGAGGTCTACGAGCAGTACTTC CSAREVYEQYF
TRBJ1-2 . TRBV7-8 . TGTGCCAGCAGCCCACGGGGTGCCAGGGGAGGCTACACCTTC CASSPRGARGGYTF
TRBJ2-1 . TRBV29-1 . TGCAGCGTTTTGACGGAGTACAATGAGCAGTTCTTC CSVLTEYNEQFF
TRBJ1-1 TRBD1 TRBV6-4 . TGTGCCAGCAGTGACGGCCAGGGGGGTACTGAAGCTTTCTTT CASSDGQGGTEAFF
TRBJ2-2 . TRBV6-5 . TGTGCCAGCAGTTACTCGTTGGTCGGGGAGCTGTTTTTT CASSYSLVGELFF
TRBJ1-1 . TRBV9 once TGTGCCAGCACCTTTAAGGAGGGGACTGAAGCTTTCTTT CASTFKEGTEAFF
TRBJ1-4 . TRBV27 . TGTGCCAGCAGTAAACTCGGCGTACAGGGTAATGAAAAACTGTTTTTT CASSKLGVQGNEKLFF
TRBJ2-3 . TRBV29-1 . TGCAGCGTTGGGGGCTCTGCGCAGTATTTT CSVGGSAQYF